What follows describes a single TCR beta chain. Its target is unknown. TCRdb recomputed calls from the 5' RACE reads with MiXCR, one row per CDR3 protein. Of roughly 370,000 distinct CDR3 sequences listed, more than 20% are singletons. This CDR3 spans 12 amino acids. With 8 bases removed from V and 2 bases from J, the gap between germline ends came to 8 bases. This sample is drawn from a study of CD8 T cells in ankylosing spondylitis. Study findings and constraints: Characteristic, it appeared, of ankylosing spondylitis blood was a TCR beta motif of eight highly homologous variants.

This TCR was recovered from a male donor with ankylosing spondylitis. The J gene is TRBJ2-3, the V gene TRBV12-3 or TRBV12-4, with D possibly TRBD2 on 5 matching bases. Sample: blood, either unsorted or a sorted T cell fraction (not recorded which). This chain's CDR3 is CASQRNTDTQYF. CDR3 nucleotides: TGTGCCAGCCAGCGGAACACAGATACGCAGTATTTT.